The rows below give T cell receptor beta chains drawn from one sample of a study of blood T cell repertoires in COVID-19. The protocol was immunoSEQ multiplex PCR, while the TCRdb copy is restricted to in-frame clones and leaves out a portion. The sample consists of 200,000 to 250,000 clones, about 78% of them appearing once. The sample taken for sequencing was peripheral blood. Receptor source: a woman in her 70s with acute or convalescent COVID-19. Each CDR3 is given with its conserved first and last residue. A D gene is named only where the DNA matches it firmly. A row's size may be missing; if present it is once, few, many or a size class.

d_gene	v_gene	j_gene	abundance	CDR3nt	CDR3aa
NA	TRBV6-2/TRBV6-3	TRBJ2-7	NA	TGTGCCAGCAGTTACTTCGGGAACGAGCAGTACTTC	CASSYFGNEQYF
NA	TRBV5-1	TRBJ1-1	NA	TGCGCCAGCAGCCTAATGGACACTGAAGCTTTCTTT	CASSLMDTEAFF
TRBD2	TRBV4-1	TRBJ2-3	NA	TGCGCCAGCAGCCGGGGTCGGGGGGAGACAGATACGCAGTATTTT	CASSRGRGETDTQYF
NA	TRBV24-1	TRBJ2-7	NA	TGTGCCACCAGTGATGGCGACAGCCAGCGCTCATACTTC	CATSDGDSQRSYF
TRBD2	TRBV5-1	TRBJ2-5	NA	TGCGCCAGCAGCCTGGAGGCTAGCGGGGGTGGGACCCAGTACTTC	CASSLEASGGGTQYF
NA	TRBV7-3	TRBJ1-6	NA	TGTGCCAGCAGCTTAACGTCAGACTATAATTCACCCCTCCACTTT	CASSLTSDYNSPLHF
NA	TRBV2	TRBJ1-2	NA	TGTGCCAGCAGTGAATCCGGCCGGAGGCACTATGGCTACACCTTC	CASSESGRRHYGYTF
NA	TRBV2	TRBJ2-3	once	TGTGCCAGCAGCCGGGCAGACTATTACACAGATACGCAGTATTTT	CASSRADYYTDTQYF
NA	TRBV30	TRBJ1-6	NA	TGTGCCTGGAATTCCCTTAATTCACCCCTCCACTTT	CAWNSLNSPLHF
NA	TRBV7-2	TRBJ2-5	NA	TGTGCCAGCAGCTTAGCTGTGCAGTTCCAAGAGACCCAGTACTTC	CASSLAVQFQETQYF
NA	TRBV5-1	TRBJ2-5	NA	TGCGCCAGCAGCTTGGTTGGCGGGCGACAAGAGACCCAGTACTTC	CASSLVGGRQETQYF
NA	TRBV6-1	TRBJ2-2	NA	TGTGCCAGCAGTGAAGGACTCACGACCGGGGAGCTGTTTTTT	CASSEGLTTGELFF
NA	TRBV2	TRBJ1-3	NA	TGTGCCAGCAGTGACGGGTCCTCTGGAAACACCATATATTTT	CASSDGSSGNTIYF
NA	TRBV5-4	TRBJ2-2	NA	TGTGCCAGCAGCTTTTCAGGGGTACGGACCGGGGAGCTGTTTTTT	CASSFSGVRTGELFF
TRBD1	TRBV24-1	TRBJ1-2	once	TGTGCCACCAGTGGGACAGGTGGAGGGGTCTATGGCTACACCTTC	CATSGTGGGVYGYTF